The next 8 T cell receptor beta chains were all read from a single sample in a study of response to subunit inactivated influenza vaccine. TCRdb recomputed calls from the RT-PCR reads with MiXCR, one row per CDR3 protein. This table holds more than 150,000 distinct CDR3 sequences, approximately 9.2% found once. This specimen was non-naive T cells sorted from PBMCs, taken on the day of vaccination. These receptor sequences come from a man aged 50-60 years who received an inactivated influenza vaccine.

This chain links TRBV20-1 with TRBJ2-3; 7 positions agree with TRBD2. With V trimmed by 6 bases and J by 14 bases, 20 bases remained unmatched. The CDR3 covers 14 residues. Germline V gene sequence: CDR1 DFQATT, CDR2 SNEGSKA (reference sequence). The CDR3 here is CSAQSGENIRGLYF. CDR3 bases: TGCAGTGCCCAGAGCGGGGAGAACATTCGAGGGCTGTATTTT.

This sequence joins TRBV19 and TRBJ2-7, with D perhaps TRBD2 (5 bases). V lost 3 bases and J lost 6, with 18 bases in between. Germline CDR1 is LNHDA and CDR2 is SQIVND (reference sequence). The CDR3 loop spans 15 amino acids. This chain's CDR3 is CASSIVADYVLEQYF. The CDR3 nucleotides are TGTGCCAGTAGTATTGTGGCTGACTACGTTCTCGAGCAGTACTTC.

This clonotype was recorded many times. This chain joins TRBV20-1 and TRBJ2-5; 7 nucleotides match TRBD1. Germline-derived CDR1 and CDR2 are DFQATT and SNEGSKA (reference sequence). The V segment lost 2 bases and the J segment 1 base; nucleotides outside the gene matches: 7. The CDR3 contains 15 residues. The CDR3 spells CSARQQGSAQETQYF. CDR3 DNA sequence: TGCAGTGCTAGACAACAGGGGAGCGCCCAAGAGACCCAGTACTTC.

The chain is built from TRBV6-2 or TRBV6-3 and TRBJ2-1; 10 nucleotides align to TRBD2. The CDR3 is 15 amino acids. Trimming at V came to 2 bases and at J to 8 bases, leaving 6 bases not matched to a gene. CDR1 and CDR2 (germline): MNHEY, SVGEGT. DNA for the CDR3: TGTGCCAGCAGTTACCGGACTAGCGGCTTCGATGAGCAGTTCTTC. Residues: CASSYRTSGFDEQFF.

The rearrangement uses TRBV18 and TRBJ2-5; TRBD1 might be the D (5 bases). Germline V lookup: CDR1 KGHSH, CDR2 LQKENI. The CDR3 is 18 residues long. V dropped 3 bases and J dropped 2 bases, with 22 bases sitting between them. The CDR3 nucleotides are TGTGCCAGCTCACCTATGGACCTCTTCCTGGGGCGACAAGAGACCCAGTACTTC. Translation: CASSPMDLFLGRQETQYF.

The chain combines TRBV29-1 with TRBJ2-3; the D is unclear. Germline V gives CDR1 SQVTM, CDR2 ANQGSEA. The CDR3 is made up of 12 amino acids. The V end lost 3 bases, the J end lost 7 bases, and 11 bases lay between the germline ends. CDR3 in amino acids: CSVEPVENTQYF. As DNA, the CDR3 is TGCAGCGTTGAGCCGGTGGAAAATACGCAGTATTTT.

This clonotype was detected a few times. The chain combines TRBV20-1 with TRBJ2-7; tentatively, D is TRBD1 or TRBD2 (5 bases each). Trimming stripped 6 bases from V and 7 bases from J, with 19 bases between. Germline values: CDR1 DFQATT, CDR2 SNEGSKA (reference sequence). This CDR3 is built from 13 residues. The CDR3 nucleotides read TGCAGTGCCCCATCGGGACCCGCACGGGAGCAGTACTTC. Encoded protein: CSAPSGPAREQYF.

The CDR3 coding sequence is TGTGCCAGCAGTAAGACTAGCGGGAGGGCCGGCGCAGATACGCAGTATTTT. Translation gives CASSKTSGRAGADTQYF. The rearrangement links TRBV28 to TRBJ2-3; 14 nucleotides agree with TRBD2. This CDR3 has 17 residues. J was trimmed by 4 bases and V by 5 bases; bases with no gene match: 8. CDR1 and CDR2 from the germline V gene are MDHEN and SYDVKM.